This T cell receptor beta chain was documented in a study of blood T cell repertoires in COVID-19. The wider study: There were acute and convalescent COVID-19 samples, and they came from the United States, Italy and Spain. T cells, B-cell-depleted T cells, or PBMCs provided the cDNA or gDNA that served as material.

Authors' data handling: Nucleated cell number was recorded as an estimate derived from reference gene primer amplification. Sequencing was performed with immunoSEQ multiplex PCR; in TCRdb, only in-frame clones are kept and a portion is missing. That table gives V, J and clone size, and the DNA gave D and trimming. This repertoire shows some 700,000 clones, over 80% found once; its top ten account for about 0.24%. This clone appeared a few times. The CDR3 loop spans 14 amino acids. CDR1 is MNHEY, CDR2 SVGAGI, per germline. V dropped 6 bases and J dropped 3; count of bases not matched to a gene: 7. The chain couples TRBV6-5 to TRBJ1-2; TRBD1 matches at 7 bases. What was sequenced was peripheral blood. The sequence was obtained from a woman in her late teens or twenties with acute or convalescent COVID-19. CDR3 nucleotides: TGTGCCAGCAGCCCGGGACAGAACTACTATGGCTACACCTTC. The encoded protein is CASSPGQNYYGYTF.